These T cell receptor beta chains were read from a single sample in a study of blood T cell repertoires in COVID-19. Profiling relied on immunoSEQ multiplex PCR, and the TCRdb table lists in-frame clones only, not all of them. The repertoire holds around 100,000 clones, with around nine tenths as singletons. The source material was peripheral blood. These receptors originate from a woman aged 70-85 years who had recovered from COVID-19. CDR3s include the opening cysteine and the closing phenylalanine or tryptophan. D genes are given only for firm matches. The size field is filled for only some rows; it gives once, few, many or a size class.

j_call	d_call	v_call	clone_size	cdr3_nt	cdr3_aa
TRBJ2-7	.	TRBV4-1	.	TGCGCCAGCAGCCAAGCCGAATACATGTCCGAGCAGTACTTC	CASSQAEYMSEQYF
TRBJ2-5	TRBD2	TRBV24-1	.	TGTGCCACCAGTGATCCTCGACTAGCGGGAGAGACCCAGTACTTC	CATSDPRLAGETQYF
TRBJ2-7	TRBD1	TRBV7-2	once	TGTGCCAGCAGCCCAGACAGGGGGGGATACGAGCAGTACTTC	CASSPDRGGYEQYF
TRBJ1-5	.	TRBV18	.	TGTGCCAGCTCACCCAACCGGGACAACAATCAGCCCCAGCATTTT	CASSPNRDNNQPQHF
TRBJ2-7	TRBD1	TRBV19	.	TGTGCCAGTAGTATAAAGTGGGGACAGGGCCCCTACGAGCAGTACTTC	CASSIKWGQGPYEQYF
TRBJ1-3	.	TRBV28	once	TGTGCCAGCAGTACCCGAGGTAGAAACACCATATATTTT	CASSTRGRNTIYF
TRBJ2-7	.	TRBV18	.	TGTGCCAGCTCTCTAGGACACTCCTACGAGCAGTACTTC	CASSLGHSYEQYF
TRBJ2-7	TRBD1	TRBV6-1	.	TGTGCCAGCAGCTACACAGGGGGGCCGAGCGAGCAGTACTTC	CASSYTGGPSEQYF
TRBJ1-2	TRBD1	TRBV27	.	TGTGCCAGCAGTTCTTACAGGGGGCAGGGCTATGGCTACACCTTC	CASSSYRGQGYGYTF
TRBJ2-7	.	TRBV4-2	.	TGTGCCAGCAGCCAAGGTGCCAGCTACGAGCAGTACTTC	CASSQGASYEQYF
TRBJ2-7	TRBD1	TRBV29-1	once	TGCAGCGTTGACGACAGGGGTATGGCCGAGCAGTACTTC	CSVDDRGMAEQYF
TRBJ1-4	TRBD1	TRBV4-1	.	TGCGCCAGCAGCCAAGCCGGGACAGGGGGTGAAAAACTGTTTTTT	CASSQAGTGGEKLFF
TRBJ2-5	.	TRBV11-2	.	TGTGCCAGCAGCTCCGTTCGGGAGACCCAGTACTTC	CASSSVRETQYF
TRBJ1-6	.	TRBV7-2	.	TGTGCCAGCAGCTCTACACAGGGCACCCTCCACTTT	CASSSTQGTLHF
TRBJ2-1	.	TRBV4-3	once	TGCGCCAGCAGCCTCCTATTCCGGGACACGTACAATGAGCAGTTCTTC	CASSLLFRDTYNEQFF
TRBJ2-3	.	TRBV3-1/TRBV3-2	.	TGTGCCAGCAGCCAAGAATGGCGGGGCATATCCCCTAGCACAGATACGCAGTATTTT	CASSQEWRGISPSTDTQYF
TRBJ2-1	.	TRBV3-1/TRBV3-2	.	TGTGCCAGCAGCCAAGCCGTTGTAGCAAGGCAGTTCTTC	CASSQAVVARQFF
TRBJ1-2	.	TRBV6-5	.	TGTGCCAGCAGTTACTCCACAGGTGGATATGGCTACACCTTC	CASSYSTGGYGYTF
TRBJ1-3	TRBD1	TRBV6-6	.	TGTGCCAGCGGAAGGGGGCTCGGAAACACCATATATTTT	CASGRGLGNTIYF
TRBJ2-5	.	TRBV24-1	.	TGTGCCACCAGTGACCCCGGTGTGAGGCAAGAGACCCAGTACTTC	CATSDPGVRQETQYF
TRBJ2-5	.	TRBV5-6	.	TGTGCCAGCAGCTTGGTATTGGGCAGCCAAGAGACCCAGTACTTC	CASSLVLGSQETQYF
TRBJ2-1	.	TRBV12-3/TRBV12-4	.	TGTGCCAGCAGGAATCCTCGGGGTGAGCAGTTCTTC	CASRNPRGEQFF